This T cell receptor (beta chain) was found in a study of tumor-infiltrating lymphocytes in localized non-small cell lung cancer. The assay was immunoSEQ multiplex PCR, and TCRdb's table has in-frame clones only and misses some. The top ten clones hold more than 20% of a sample with more than 12,000 clones, approximately 68% of them seen once. Trimming shortened V by 5 bases and J by 6 bases, and 14 bases separated the two germline ends. The germline V gene has CDR1 LGHNT and CDR2 FRNRAP. The length of the CDR3 is 13 residues. This clone showed up just once. The J gene is TRBJ2-7, the V gene TRBV12-5; D gene ambiguous. The receptor was isolated from a human donor with non-small cell lung cancer. Specimen: uninvolved lung tissue not adjacent to the tumor. DNA for the CDR3: TGTGCTAGTGGTAACAACGAGGTTGGCGAGCAGTACTTC. Encoded protein: CASGNNEVGEQYF.